Listed below are T cell receptor beta chains from one sample, sequenced in a study of T cells after yellow fever vaccination. Via MiXCR, TCRdb re-called the 5' RACE reads, giving one row per CDR3 protein. The sample has 200,000 to 300,000 distinct CDR3 sequences; roughly 4% are singletons. Here the sequenced sample was PBMCs, taken 15 days after the yellow fever booster vaccination. The source is a man younger than 35 who received the YFV17D yellow fever vaccine. The CDR3 runs from the conserved cysteine through the conserved F or W. The D gene is left open where the match is weak. Rows may omit the clone size; those that give it use once, few, many or a size class.

v_gene	j_gene	abundance	d_gene	CDR3aa	CDR3nt
TRBV5-6	TRBJ2-5	many	-	CASSLFRGQTQYF	TGTGCCAGCAGCTTGTTCCGGGGTCAGACCCAGTACTTC
TRBV19	TRBJ2-4	many	-	CASSLTDVGNIQYF	TGTGCCAGTAGTCTCACAGATGTGGGAAACATTCAGTACTTC
TRBV2	TRBJ1-1	few	-	CATFREPNTEAFF	TGTGCCACCTTCCGGGAGCCGAACACTGAAGCTTTCTTT
TRBV18	TRBJ1-1	-	-	CASSPRDNTEAFF	TGTGCCAGCTCACCGAGGGATAACACTGAAGCTTTCTTT
TRBV5-6	TRBJ1-6	-	TRBD1	CASSSTRGNNSPLHF	TGTGCCAGCAGCTCCACCAGGGGGAACAATTCACCCCTCCACTTT
TRBV5-1	TRBJ1-1	many	TRBD1	CASSLEGDRLNTEAFF	TGCGCCAGCAGCTTGGAGGGGGACAGACTGAACACTGAAGCTTTCTTT
TRBV12-3/TRBV12-4	TRBJ2-5	many	-	CASSLLGGEKTQYF	TGTGCCAGCAGTTTGTTGGGGGGCGAGAAGACCCAGTACTTC
TRBV12-3/TRBV12-4	TRBJ2-3	many	-	CASSSPRRADTQYF	TGTGCCAGCAGTTCCCCCCGGAGGGCAGATACGCAGTATTTT
TRBV30	TRBJ2-3	many	-	CAWSDTTDTQYF	TGTGCCTGGAGCGACACCACAGATACGCAGTATTTT
TRBV7-6	TRBJ2-7	many	TRBD1	CASSSGQGTSYEQYF	TGTGCCAGCAGCTCCGGACAGGGTACCTCCTACGAGCAGTACTTC
TRBV6-2/TRBV6-3	TRBJ2-7	many	-	CASSSTRKGIYEQYF	TGTGCCAGCAGCTCGACTAGGAAGGGGATCTACGAGCAGTACTTC
TRBV6-5	TRBJ2-1	many	-	CASSLRNHNEQFF	TGTGCCAGCAGTTTAAGGAACCACAATGAGCAGTTCTTC
TRBV20-1	TRBJ2-5	many	TRBD1	CSARTYRGLEGETQYF	TGCAGTGCTAGAACCTACAGGGGGCTCGAGGGAGAGACCCAGTACTTC
TRBV5-1	TRBJ1-1	many	-	CASSFRGETEAFF	TGCGCCAGCAGCTTCAGGGGTGAAACTGAAGCTTTCTTT
TRBV6-6	TRBJ1-4	many	-	CASSYPPKLFF	TGTGCCAGCAGTTACCCCCCAAAACTGTTTTTT
TRBV20-1	TRBJ1-4	many	TRBD1	CSARDRVGEKLFF	TGCAGTGCCCGGGACAGGGTCGGGGAAAAACTGTTTTTT
TRBV19	TRBJ2-3	many	-	CASSMDNTDTQYF	TGTGCCAGTAGTATGGACAACACAGATACGCAGTATTTT
TRBV7-9	TRBJ2-5	many	TRBD2	CASSDGRLAGIETQYF	TGTGCCAGCAGCGACGGGAGACTAGCGGGGATAGAGACCCAGTACTTC
TRBV20-1	TRBJ1-2	many	-	CSATQANGYTF	TGCAGTGCCACCCAAGCAAATGGCTACACCTTC
TRBV7-9	TRBJ1-1	many	-	CASSSYATVNTEAFF	TGTGCCAGCAGCTCGTACGCTACAGTGAACACTGAAGCTTTCTTT
TRBV6-5	TRBJ1-1	many	-	CASSYGGWNTEAFF	TGTGCCAGCAGTTACGGGGGCTGGAACACTGAAGCTTTCTTT
TRBV5-1	TRBJ1-2	many	-	CASSSGEPTEEYGYTF	TGCGCCAGCAGCTCCGGGGAGCCCACCGAGGAGTATGGCTACACCTTC
TRBV7-3	TRBJ2-3	many	TRBD2	CASSKSGGLTDTQYF	TGTGCCAGCTCCAAAAGCGGGGGGCTCACAGATACGCAGTATTTT
TRBV20-1	TRBJ2-1	many	-	CSADARRGNNEQFF	TGCAGTGCCGATGCGCGCAGGGGCAACAATGAGCAGTTCTTC
TRBV7-6	TRBJ2-5	many	-	CASSFTGRETQYF	TGTGCCAGCAGCTTCACAGGGCGGGAGACCCAGTACTTC
TRBV10-1	TRBJ2-2	many	-	CASLGGRELFF	TGCGCCAGCTTGGGGGGCAGGGAGCTGTTTTTT
TRBV4-2	TRBJ2-5	many	-	CASSQELAGQETQYF	TGTGCCAGCAGCCAAGAGCTGGCGGGGCAAGAGACCCAGTACTTC
TRBV3-2	TRBJ2-7	many	-	CASSLRDRASGLSSYEQYF	TGTGCCAGCAGCCTCCGGGACAGGGCCTCCGGACTGTCCTCCTACGAGCAGTACTTC
TRBV18	TRBJ2-6	many	-	CASSPDGLPFSGANVLTF	TGTGCCAGCTCACCAGACGGTCTCCCCTTCTCTGGGGCCAACGTCCTGACTTTC
TRBV5-1	TRBJ2-3	-	-	CASSSGVGRFGTQYF	TGCGCCAGCAGCTCCGGGGTCGGTAGGTTCGGTACGCAGTATTTT
TRBV2	TRBJ1-5	many	-	CASRIDFNQPQHF	TGTGCCAGCAGAATTGATTTTAATCAGCCCCAGCATTTT
TRBV5-1	TRBJ2-1	-	TRBD1	CASSPDRDNEQFF	TGCGCCAGCAGCCCGGACAGGGACAATGAGCAGTTCTTC
TRBV24-1	TRBJ1-3	many	-	CAPGRRNTIYF	TGTGCCCCCGGCAGGCGAAACACCATATATTTT
TRBV5-1	TRBJ2-5	many	TRBD1	CASSARQGVLQETQYF	TGCGCCAGCAGCGCGAGACAGGGGGTACTACAAGAGACCCAGTACTTC
TRBV5-6	TRBJ2-3	many	-	CASSLLRGARTDTQYF	TGTGCCAGCAGCTTGCTCCGGGGGGCACGCACAGATACGCAGTATTTT
TRBV7-2	TRBJ1-2	many	TRBD1	CASSSRQGFYGYTF	TGTGCCAGCAGCTCACGACAGGGCTTCTATGGCTACACCTTC
TRBV2	TRBJ1-5	few	TRBD1	CASSGRQGKSNQPQHF	TGTGCCAGCAGTGGGAGACAGGGGAAAAGCAATCAGCCCCAGCATTTT
TRBV6-5	TRBJ1-1	many	-	CASSYSSGRRDTEAFF	TGTGCCAGCAGTTACTCGTCGGGCCGCAGGGACACTGAAGCTTTCTTT
TRBV3-1	TRBJ1-2	few	TRBD1	CASSPTDRPNYGYTF	TGTGCCAGCAGCCCTACGGACAGGCCGAACTATGGCTACACCTTC
TRBV5-1	TRBJ2-3	many	-	CASSLEGAQYF	TGCGCCAGCAGCTTGGAAGGAGCGCAGTATTTT
TRBV20-1	TRBJ1-1	many	TRBD1	CSANPGGLAEAVF	TGCAGTGCAAACCCAGGGGGACTGGCTGAAGCTGTCTTT
TRBV29-1	TRBJ1-2	many	TRBD1	CSAVGQLNYGYTF	TGCAGCGCTGTGGGACAGTTAAACTATGGCTACACCTTC
TRBV5-1	TRBJ2-5	many	-	CASSSGFGIQETQYF	TGCGCCAGCAGCAGCGGATTTGGTATTCAAGAGACCCAGTACTTC
TRBV7-6	TRBJ2-7	many	TRBD1	CASSTRTGSYEQYF	TGTGCCAGCAGCACCCGGACAGGCTCCTACGAGCAGTACTTC
TRBV5-6	TRBJ2-5	many	-	CASSLARSAYQETQYF	TGTGCCAGCAGCTTGGCACGTTCGGCGTACCAAGAGACCCAGTACTTC
TRBV7-2	TRBJ2-7	many	-	CASNSEGLEQYF	TGTGCCAGCAACTCGGAGGGGTTGGAGCAGTACTTC
TRBV7-9	TRBJ1-3	many	-	CASEAGSGNTIYF	TGTGCCAGCGAAGCAGGCTCTGGAAACACCATATATTTT
TRBV5-1	TRBJ1-2	many	TRBD1	CASSDRDRDGYTF	TGCGCCAGCAGCGACCGGGACAGGGATGGCTACACCTTC
TRBV6-2/TRBV6-3	TRBJ2-1	many	-	CASSYSPTGLSYNEQFF	TGTGCCAGCAGTTACTCGCCGACAGGACTATCCTACAATGAGCAGTTCTTC
TRBV3-1	TRBJ2-3	many	-	CASSQGGSWATDTQYF	TGTGCCAGCAGCCAAGGAGGGAGTTGGGCCACAGATACGCAGTATTTT
TRBV19	TRBJ1-1	few	-	CASRSAGGNTEAFF	TGTGCCAGTCGATCCGCTGGGGGGAACACTGAAGCTTTCTTT
TRBV27	TRBJ2-1	few	TRBD1	CASSFGTGHYNEQFF	TGTGCCAGCAGTTTTGGGACAGGCCACTACAATGAGCAGTTCTTC
TRBV10-2	TRBJ2-5	-	-	CASGGLVETQYF	TGCGCCAGCGGGGGGCTCGTGGAGACCCAGTACTTC
TRBV24-1	TRBJ2-1	many	TRBD2	CATGGTSEHYNEQFF	TGTGCCACCGGAGGGACTAGCGAACACTACAATGAGCAGTTCTTC